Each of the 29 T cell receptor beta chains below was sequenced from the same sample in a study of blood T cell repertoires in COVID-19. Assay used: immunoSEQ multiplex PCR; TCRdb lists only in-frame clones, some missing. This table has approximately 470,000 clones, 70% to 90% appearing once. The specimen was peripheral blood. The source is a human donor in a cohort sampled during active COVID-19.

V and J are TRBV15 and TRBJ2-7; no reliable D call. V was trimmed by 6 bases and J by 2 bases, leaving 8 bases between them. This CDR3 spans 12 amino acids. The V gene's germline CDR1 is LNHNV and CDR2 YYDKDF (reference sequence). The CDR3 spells CATRIPPYEQYF. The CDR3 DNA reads TGTGCCACCAGAATCCCTCCCTACGAGCAGTACTTC.

For the CDR3, the DNA is TGTGCCATCAGTGTGTCAAACGGGGGTGAAAAACTGTTTTTT. It encodes CAISVSNGGEKLFF. V usage is TRBV10-3 and J usage is TRBJ1-4, with D possibly matching TRBD1 (5 bases). The CDR3 is made up of 14 amino acids. Germline CDR1 reads ENHRY; CDR2 reads SYGVKD. V was shortened by 4 bases and J by 7 bases, with 13 bases between the two germline ends.

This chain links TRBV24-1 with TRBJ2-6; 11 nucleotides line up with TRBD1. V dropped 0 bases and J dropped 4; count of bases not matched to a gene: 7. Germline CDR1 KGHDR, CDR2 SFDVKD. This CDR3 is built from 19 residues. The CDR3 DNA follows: TGTGCCACCAGTGATTTGCATGGGACAGGGGGTATGGGGGCCAACGTCCTGACTTTC. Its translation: CATSDLHGTGGMGANVLTF.

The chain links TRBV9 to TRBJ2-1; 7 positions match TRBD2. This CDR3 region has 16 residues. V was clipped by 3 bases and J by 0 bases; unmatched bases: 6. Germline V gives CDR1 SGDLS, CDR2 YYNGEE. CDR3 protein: CASSASSGISYNEQFF. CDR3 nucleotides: TGTGCCAGCAGCGCTTCTAGCGGTATCTCCTACAATGAGCAGTTCTTC.

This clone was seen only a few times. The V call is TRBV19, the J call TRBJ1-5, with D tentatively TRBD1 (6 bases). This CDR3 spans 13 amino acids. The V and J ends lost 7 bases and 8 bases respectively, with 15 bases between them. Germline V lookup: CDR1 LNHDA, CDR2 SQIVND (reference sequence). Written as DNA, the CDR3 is TGTGCCAGTACTAAACAGGGATGGGAGCCCCAGCATTTT. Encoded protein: CASTKQGWEPQHF.

The CDR3 nucleotides read TGTGCCAGCAGCTTTCAGACAGGGAGCTCCTACAATGAGCAGTTCTTC. Protein product: CASSFQTGSSYNEQFF. The V and J genes are TRBV7-3 and TRBJ2-1, with 7 positions matching TRBD1. This CDR3 is 16 amino acids long. Germline loops: CDR1 SGHTA, CDR2 FQGTGA. V was clipped by 3 bases and J by 0 bases; unmatched bases: 5.

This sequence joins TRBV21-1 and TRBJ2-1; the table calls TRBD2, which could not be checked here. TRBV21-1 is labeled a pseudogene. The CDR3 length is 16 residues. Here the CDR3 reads CARRRTSGSLYNEQFF. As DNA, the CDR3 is TGTGCCAGGAGGCGGACTAGCGGGAGCCTGTACAATGAGCAGTTCTTC.

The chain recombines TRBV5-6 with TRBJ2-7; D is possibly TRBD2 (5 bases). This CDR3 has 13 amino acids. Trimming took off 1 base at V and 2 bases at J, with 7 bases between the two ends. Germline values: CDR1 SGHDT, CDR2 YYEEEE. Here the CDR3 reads CASSLPGTYEQYF. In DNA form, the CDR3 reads TGTGCCAGCAGCTTGCCCGGGACCTACGAGCAGTACTTC.

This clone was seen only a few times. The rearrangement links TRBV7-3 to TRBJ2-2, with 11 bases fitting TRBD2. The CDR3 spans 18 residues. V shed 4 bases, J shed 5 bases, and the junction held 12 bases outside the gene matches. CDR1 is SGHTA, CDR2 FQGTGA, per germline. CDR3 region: CASSSSITSGRRTGELFF. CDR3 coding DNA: TGTGCCAGCAGCTCTTCTATTACTAGCGGGAGACGAACCGGGGAGCTGTTTTTT. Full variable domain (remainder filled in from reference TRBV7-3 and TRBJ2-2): GAGVSQTPSNKVTEKGKYVELRCDPISGHTALYWYRQSLGQGPEFLIYFQGTGAADDSGLPNDRFFAVRPEGSVSTLKIQRTERGDSAVYLCASSSSITSGRRTGELFFGEGSRLTVL.

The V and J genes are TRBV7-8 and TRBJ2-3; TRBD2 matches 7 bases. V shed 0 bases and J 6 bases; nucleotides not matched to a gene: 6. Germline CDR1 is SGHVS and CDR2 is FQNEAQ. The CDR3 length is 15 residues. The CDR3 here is CASSLAGSGLDTQYF. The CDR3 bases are TGTGCCAGCAGCTTAGCTGGTAGCGGGCTCGATACGCAGTATTTT.

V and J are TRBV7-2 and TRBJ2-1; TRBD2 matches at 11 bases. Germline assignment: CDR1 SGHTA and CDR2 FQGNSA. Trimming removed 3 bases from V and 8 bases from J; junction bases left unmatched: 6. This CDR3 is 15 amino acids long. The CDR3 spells CASSFSGRAWDEQFF. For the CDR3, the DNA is TGTGCCAGCAGCTTTAGCGGGAGGGCCTGGGATGAGCAGTTCTTC.

CDR3 region: CASSPERVANYGYTF. CDR3 in DNA: TGTGCCAGCAGCCCTGAACGTGTAGCTAACTATGGCTACACCTTC. This chain joins TRBV5-5 and TRBJ1-2; no clear D. The CDR3 is 15 amino acids. The ends were cut back, 4 bases at V and 0 bases at J, with 13 bases in the middle. The germline CDR1 and CDR2 sequences are SGHKS and YYEKEE (reference sequence).

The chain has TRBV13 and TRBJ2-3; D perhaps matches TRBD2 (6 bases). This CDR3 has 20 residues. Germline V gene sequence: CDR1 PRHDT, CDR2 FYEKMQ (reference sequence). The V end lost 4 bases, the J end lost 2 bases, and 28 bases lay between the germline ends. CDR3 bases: TGTGCCAGCAGCTCCTCATGGGCAGGGCCCTTACGGAGGGTCACAGATACGCAGTATTTT. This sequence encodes CASSSSWAGPLRRVTDTQYF.

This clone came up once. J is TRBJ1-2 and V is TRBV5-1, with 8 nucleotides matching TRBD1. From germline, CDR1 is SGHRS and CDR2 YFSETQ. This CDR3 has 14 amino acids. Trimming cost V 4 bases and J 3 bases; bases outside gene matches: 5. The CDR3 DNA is TGCGCCAGCAGCCCGGGACAGGACCACTATGGCTACACCTTC. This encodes CASSPGQDHYGYTF.

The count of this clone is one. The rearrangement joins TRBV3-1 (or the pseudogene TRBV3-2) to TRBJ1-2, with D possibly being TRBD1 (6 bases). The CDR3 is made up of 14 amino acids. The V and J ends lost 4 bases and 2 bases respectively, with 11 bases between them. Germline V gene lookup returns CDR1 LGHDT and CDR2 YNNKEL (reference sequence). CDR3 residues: CASSPMDRNYGYTF. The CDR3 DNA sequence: TGTGCCAGCAGCCCGATGGACAGAAACTATGGCTACACCTTC.

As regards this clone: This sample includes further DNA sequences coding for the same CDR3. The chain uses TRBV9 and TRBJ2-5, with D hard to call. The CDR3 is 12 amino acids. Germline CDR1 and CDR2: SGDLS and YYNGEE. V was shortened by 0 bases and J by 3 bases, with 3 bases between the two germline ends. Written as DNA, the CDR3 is TGTGCCAGCAGCGTAGCGGAAGAGACCCAGTACTTC. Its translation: CASSVAEETQYF.

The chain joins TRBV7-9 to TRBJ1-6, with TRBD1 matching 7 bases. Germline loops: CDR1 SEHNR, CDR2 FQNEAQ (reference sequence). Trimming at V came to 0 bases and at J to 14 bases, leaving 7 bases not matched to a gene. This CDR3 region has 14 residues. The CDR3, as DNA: TGTGCCAGCAGCTTAGCCCCGACAGGGAGTACCCTCCACTTT. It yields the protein CASSLAPTGSTLHF.

CDR3 loop: CATSRDWALNTEAFF. The CDR3 DNA is TGTGCCACCAGCAGAGACTGGGCGTTGAACACTGAAGCTTTCTTT. The V and J genes are TRBV15 and TRBJ1-1, with D hard to call. Trimming removed 0 bases from V and 0 bases from J, with 8 bases in between. CDR1 is LNHNV, CDR2 YYDKDF, per germline (reference sequence). The CDR3 length is 15 residues.

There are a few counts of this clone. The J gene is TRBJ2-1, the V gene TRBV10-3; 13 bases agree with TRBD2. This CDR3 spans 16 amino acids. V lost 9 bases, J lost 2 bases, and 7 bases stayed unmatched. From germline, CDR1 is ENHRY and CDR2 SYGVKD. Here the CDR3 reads CAIKGTSGATYNEQFF. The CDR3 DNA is TGTGCCATTAAGGGGACTAGCGGGGCGACCTACAATGAGCAGTTCTTC.

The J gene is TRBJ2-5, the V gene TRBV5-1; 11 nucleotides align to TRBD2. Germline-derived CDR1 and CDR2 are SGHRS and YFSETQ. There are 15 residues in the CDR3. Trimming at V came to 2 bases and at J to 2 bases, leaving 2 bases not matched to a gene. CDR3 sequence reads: CASSFWTSGQETQYF. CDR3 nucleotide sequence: TGCGCCAGCAGCTTTTGGACTAGCGGGCAAGAGACCCAGTACTTC.

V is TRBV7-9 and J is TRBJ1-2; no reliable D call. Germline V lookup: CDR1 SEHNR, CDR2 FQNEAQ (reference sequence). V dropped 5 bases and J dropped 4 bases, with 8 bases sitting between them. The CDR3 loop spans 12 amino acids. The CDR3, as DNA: TGTGCCAGCAGCCCTCCGGGCTATGGCTACACCTTC. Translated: CASSPPGYGYTF.

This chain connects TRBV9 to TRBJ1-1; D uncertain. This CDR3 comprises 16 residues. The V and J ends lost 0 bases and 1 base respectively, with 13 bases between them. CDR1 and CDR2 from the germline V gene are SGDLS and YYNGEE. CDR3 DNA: TGTGCCAGCAGCGTAGCCGGAAATGCGGGGAACACTGAAGCTTTCTTT. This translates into CASSVAGNAGNTEAFF.

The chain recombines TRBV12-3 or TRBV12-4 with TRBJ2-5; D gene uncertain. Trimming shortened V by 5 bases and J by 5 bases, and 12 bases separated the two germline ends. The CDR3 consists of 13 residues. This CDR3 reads CASSERSVETQYF. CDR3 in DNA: TGTGCCAGCAGTGAACGGTCCGTCGAGACCCAGTACTTC.

CDR3 nucleotides: TGTGCCTGGAGTAAGGCCGACAACCAGCCCCAGCATTTT. This codes for CAWSKADNQPQHF. The chain links TRBV30 to TRBJ1-5; D gene unclear. V lost 2 bases and J 7 bases, leaving 12 bases between the germline ends. This CDR3 contains 13 residues. Germline V gene sequence: CDR1 GTSNPN, CDR2 SVGIG (reference sequence).

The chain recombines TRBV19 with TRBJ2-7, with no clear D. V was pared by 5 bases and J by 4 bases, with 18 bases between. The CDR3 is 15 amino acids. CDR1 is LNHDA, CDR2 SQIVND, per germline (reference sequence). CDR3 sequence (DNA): TGTGCCAGTAGTGCGGCACATTCTATTTCGTACGAGCAGTACTTC. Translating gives CASSAAHSISYEQYF.

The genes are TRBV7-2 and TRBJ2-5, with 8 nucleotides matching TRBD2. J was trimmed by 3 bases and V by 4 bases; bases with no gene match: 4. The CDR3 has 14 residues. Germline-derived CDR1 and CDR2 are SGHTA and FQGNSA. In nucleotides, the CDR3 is TGTGCCAGCAGCTGGGGACTAGTGGAAGAGACCCAGTACTTC. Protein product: CASSWGLVEETQYF. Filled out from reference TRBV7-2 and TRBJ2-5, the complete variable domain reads GAGVSQSPSNKVTEKGKDVELRCDPISGHTALYWYRQSLGQGLEFLIYFQGNSAPDKSGLPSDRFSAERTGGSVSTLTIQRTQQEDSAVYLCASSWGLVEETQYFGPGTRLLVL.

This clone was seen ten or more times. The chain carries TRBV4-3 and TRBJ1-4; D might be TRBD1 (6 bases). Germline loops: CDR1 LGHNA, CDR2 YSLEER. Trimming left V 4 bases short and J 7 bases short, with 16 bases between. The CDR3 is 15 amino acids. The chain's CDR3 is CASSLQGFESEKLFF. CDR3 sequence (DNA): TGCGCCAGCAGCCTACAGGGTTTCGAAAGTGAAAAACTGTTTTTT.

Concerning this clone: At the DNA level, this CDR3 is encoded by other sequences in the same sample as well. This CDR3 reads CASSYGGSNQPQHF. CDR3 in DNA: TGTGCCAGCAGTTACGGCGGGAGTAATCAGCCCCAGCATTTT. This chain links TRBV6-2 or TRBV6-3 with TRBJ1-5; D unresolved. This CDR3 comprises 14 residues. Trimming took 2 bases from V and 4 from J, leaving 9 bases between them. Germline assignment: CDR1 MNHEY and CDR2 SVGEGT.

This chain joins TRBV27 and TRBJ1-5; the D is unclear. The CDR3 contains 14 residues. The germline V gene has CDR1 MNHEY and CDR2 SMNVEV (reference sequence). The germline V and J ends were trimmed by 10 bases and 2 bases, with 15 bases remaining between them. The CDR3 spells CANIELGGNQPQHF. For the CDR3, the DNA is TGTGCCAACATTGAGCTGGGCGGCAATCAGCCCCAGCATTTT.